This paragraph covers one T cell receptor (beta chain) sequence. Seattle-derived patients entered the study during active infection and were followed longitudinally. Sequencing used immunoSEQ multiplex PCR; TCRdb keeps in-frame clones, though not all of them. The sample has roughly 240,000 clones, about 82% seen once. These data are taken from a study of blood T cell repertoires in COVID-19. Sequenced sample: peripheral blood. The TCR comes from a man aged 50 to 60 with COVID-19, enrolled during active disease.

This chain's CDR3 is CASSYSRVADTEAFF. The CDR3 bases are TGTGCCAGCAGTTACTCGAGGGTAGCGGACACTGAAGCTTTCTTT. The chain uses TRBV6-5 and TRBJ1-1; D is ambiguous. CDR3 length: 15 residues. CDR1 is MNHEY and CDR2 is SVGAGI in the germline V gene. V gave up 0 bases and J gave up 3 bases, with 11 bases separating them.